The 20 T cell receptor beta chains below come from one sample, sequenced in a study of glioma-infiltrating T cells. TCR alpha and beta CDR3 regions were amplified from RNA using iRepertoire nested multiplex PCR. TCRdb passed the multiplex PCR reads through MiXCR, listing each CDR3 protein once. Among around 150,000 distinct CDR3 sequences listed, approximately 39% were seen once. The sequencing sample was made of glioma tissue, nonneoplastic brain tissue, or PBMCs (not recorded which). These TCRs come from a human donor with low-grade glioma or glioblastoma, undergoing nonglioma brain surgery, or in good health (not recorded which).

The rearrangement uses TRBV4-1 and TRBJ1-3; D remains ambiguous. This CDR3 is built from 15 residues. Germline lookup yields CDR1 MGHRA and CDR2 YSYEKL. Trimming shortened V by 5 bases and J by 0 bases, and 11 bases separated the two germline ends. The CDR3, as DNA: TGCGCCAGCAGCAGGGTGTACTTCTCTGGAAACACCATATATTTT. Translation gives CASSRVYFSGNTIYF.

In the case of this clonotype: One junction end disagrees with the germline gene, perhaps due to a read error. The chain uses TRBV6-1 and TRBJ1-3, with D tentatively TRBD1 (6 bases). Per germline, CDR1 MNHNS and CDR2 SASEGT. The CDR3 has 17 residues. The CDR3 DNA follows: TGTGCCAGCAACCGACAGGTATCGGGGAGCTCTGGAAACACCACATATTTT. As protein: CASNRQVSGSSGNTTYF.

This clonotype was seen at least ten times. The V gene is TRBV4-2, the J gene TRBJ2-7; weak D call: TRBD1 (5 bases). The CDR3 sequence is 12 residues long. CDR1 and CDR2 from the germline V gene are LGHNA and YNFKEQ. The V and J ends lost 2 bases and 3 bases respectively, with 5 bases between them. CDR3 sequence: CASSQQGYEQYF. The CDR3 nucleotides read TGTGCCAGCAGCCAACAGGGCTACGAGCAGTACTTC.

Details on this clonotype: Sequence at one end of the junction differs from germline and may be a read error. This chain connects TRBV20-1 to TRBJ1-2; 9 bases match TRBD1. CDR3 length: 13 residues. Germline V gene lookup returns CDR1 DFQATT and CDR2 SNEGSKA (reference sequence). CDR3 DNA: TGCGGTGCTAGAGGCGTACAGGGGGCTGGCTACACCTTC. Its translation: CGARGVQGAGYTF.

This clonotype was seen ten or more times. This CDR3 reads CASSSRNEQFF. The CDR3 coding sequence is TGTGCCAGCAGTAGTAGAAATGAGCAGTTCTTC. The V and J genes are TRBV6-1 and TRBJ2-1; no clear D gene. CDR1 and CDR2 (germline): MNHNS, SASEGT. Deletions cut 5 bases from V and 7 bases from J, with 6 bases between. The CDR3 extends over 11 amino acids.

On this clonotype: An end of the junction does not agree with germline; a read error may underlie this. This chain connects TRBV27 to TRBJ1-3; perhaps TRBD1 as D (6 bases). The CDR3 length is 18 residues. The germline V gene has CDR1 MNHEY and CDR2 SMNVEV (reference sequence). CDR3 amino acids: CASSPHWGDRSSGNSIYF. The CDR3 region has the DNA TGTGCCAGCAGTCCCCATTGGGGAGACAGGAGTAGCGGAAACAGCATATATTTT.

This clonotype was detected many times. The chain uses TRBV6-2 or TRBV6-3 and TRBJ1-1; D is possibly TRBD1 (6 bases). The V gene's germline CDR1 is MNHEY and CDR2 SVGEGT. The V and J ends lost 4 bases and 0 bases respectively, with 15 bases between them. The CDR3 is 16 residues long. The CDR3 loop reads CASSSSGTPVNTEAFF. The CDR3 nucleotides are TGTGCCAGCAGTTCATCCGGGACACCCGTGAACACTGAAGCTTTCTTT.

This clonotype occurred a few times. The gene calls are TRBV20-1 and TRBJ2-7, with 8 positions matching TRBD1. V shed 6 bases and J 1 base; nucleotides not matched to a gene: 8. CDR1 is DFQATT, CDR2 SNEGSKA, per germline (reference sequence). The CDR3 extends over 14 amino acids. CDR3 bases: TGCAGTGCCGGCCGGGACAGGCGATCCTACGAGCAGTACTTC. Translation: CSAGRDRRSYEQYF.

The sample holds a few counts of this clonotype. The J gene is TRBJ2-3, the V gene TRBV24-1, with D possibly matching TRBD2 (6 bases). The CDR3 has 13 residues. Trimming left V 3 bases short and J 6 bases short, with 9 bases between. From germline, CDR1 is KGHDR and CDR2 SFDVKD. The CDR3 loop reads CATSDRRGDTQYF. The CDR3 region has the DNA TGTGCCACCAGTGATAGACGGGGGGATACGCAGTATTTT.

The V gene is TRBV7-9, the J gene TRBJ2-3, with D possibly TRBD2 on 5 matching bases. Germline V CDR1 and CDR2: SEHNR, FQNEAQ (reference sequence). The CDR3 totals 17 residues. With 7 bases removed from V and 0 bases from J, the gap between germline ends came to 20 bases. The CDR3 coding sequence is TGTGCCAGCACCTGGCTTCAGTACGGGAAAAGCACAGATACGCAGTATTTT. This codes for CASTWLQYGKSTDTQYF.

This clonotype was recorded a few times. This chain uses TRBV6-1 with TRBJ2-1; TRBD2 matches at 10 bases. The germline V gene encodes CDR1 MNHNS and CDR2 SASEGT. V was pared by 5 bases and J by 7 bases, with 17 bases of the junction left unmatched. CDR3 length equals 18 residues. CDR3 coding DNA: TGTGCCAGCAGTTATGATTTAGCGGGAGGTAAGGGAAAGAATGAGCAGTTCTTC. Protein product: CASSYDLAGGKGKNEQFF.

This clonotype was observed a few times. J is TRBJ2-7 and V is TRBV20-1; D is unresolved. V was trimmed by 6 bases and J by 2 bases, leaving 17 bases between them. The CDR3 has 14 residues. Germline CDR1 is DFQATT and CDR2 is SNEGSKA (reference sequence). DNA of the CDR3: TGCAGTGCCCGAACGGGCAGCGAAACCTACGAGCAGTACTTC. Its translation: CSARTGSETYEQYF.

CDR3 nucleotide sequence: TGTGCCAGCAGTGAAATTCAGGGGGACGAGCAGTACTTC. Its translation: CASSEIQGDEQYF. This chain joins TRBV25-1 and TRBJ2-7; 7 bases are shared with TRBD1. The CDR3 is 13 amino acids. The germline V gene encodes CDR1 MGHDK and CDR2 SYGVNS. Trimming removed 2 bases from V and 5 bases from J; junction bases left unmatched: 3.

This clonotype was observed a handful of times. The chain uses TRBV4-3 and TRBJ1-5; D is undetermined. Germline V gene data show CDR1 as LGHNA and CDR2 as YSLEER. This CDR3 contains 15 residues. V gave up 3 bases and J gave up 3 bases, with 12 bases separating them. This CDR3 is CASSQYRAPNQPQHF. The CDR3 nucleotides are TGCGCCAGCAGCCAGTACCGGGCCCCCAATCAGCCCCAGCATTTT.

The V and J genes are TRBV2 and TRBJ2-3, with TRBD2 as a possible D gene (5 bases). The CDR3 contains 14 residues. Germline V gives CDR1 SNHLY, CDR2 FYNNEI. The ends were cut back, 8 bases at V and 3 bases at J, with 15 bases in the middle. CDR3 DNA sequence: TGTGCCAGCGGTAGACTACCTTCTACAGATACGCAGTATTTT. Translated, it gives CASGRLPSTDTQYF.

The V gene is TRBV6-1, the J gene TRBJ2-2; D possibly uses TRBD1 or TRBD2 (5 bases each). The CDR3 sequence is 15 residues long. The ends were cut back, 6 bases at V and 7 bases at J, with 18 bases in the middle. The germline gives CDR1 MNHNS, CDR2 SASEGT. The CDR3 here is CASRFLAGSVGELFF. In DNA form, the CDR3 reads TGTGCCAGCAGATTCCTAGCAGGGTCTGTCGGGGAGCTGTTTTTT.

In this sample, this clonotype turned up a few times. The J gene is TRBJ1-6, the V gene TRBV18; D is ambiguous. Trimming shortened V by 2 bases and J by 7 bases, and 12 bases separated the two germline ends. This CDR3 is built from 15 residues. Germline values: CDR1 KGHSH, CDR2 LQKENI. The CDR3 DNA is TGTGCCAGCTCACCAGAGGTTGGGGAGAATTCACCCCTCCACTTT. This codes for CASSPEVGENSPLHF.

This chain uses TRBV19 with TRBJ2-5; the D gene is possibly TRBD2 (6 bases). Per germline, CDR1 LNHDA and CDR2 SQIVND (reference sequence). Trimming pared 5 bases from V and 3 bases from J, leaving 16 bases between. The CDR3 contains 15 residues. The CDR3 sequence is CASSPMGLQEETQYF. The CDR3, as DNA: TGTGCCAGTAGTCCCATGGGACTCCAAGAAGAGACCCAGTACTTC.

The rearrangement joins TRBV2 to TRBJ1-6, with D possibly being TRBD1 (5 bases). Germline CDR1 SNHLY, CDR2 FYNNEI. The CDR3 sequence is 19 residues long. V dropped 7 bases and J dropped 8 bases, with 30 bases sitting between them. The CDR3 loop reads CASIAFLTPGLQDDSPLHF. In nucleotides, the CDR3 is TGTGCCAGCATAGCGTTCCTGACCCCGGGGCTACAGGACGATTCACCCCTCCACTTT.

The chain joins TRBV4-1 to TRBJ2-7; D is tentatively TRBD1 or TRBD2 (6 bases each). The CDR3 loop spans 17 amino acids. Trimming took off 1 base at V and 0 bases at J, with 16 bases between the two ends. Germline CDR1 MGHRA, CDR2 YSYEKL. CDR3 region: CASSQGVAGQSSYEQYF. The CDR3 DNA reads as TGCGCCAGCAGCCAAGGGGTTGCGGGACAAAGCTCCTACGAGCAGTACTTC.